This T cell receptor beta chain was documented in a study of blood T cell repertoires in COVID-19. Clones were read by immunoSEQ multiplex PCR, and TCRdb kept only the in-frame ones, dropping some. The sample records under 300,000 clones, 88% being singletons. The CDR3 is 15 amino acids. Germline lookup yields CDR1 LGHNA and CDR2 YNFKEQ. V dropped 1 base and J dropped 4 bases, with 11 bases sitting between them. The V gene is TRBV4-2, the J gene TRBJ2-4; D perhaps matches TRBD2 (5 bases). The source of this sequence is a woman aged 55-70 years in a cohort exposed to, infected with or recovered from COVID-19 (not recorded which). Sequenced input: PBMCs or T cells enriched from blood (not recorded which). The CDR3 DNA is TGTGCCAGCAGCCAAGGGAGCGGCGCGAAAAACATTCAGTACTTC. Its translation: CASSQGSGAKNIQYF.